A single sample gave rise to the 29 T cell receptor beta chains below, sequenced in a study of control samples from healthy donors and cancer patients. This table comes from immunoSEQ multiplex PCR, and its TCRdb copy is limited to in-frame clones, with some not included. The table includes some 120,000 clones, around 90% detected once. Sequenced material: blood. All receptors derive from a man aged 18 to 29 in good health.

The gene calls are TRBV4-2 and TRBJ1-1; 9 positions agree with TRBD1. V lost 3 bases and J lost 1; bases outside the gene matches: 3. This CDR3 has 15 residues. The germline CDR1 and CDR2 sequences are LGHNA and YNFKEQ. Written as DNA, the CDR3 is TGTGCCAGCAGCCATGGGGGACAGGGGAACACTGAAGCTTTCTTT. Protein product: CASSHGGQGNTEAFF.

The rearrangement links TRBV20-1 to TRBJ2-3; D gene ambiguous. CDR1 and CDR2 (germline): DFQATT, SNEGSKA (reference sequence). V lost 3 bases to trimming and J lost 2 bases, with 9 bases between them. The CDR3 runs to 13 residues. CDR3 in amino acids: CSASDTFTDTQYF. The CDR3 region has the DNA TGCAGTGCTAGTGACACGTTCACAGATACGCAGTATTTT.

The J gene is TRBJ1-6, the V gene TRBV7-3; the D gene is possibly TRBD1 (6 bases). The CDR3 totals 14 residues. Between the trimmed V and J ends, which lost 0 bases and 9 bases, there was a span of 9 bases. The germline CDR1 and CDR2 sequences are SGHTA and FQGTGA. This CDR3 reads CASSLTQGISPLHF. CDR3 in DNA: TGTGCCAGCAGCTTAACACAGGGAATTTCACCCCTCCACTTT. The complete variable domain, with remaining parts taken from reference TRBV7-3 and TRBJ1-6, reads GAGVSQTPSNKVTEKGKYVELRCDPISGHTALYWYRQSLGQGPEFLIYFQGTGAADDSGLPNDRFFAVRPEGSVSTLKIQRTERGDSAVYLCASSLTQGISPLHFGNGTRLTVT.

The J gene is TRBJ2-1, the V gene TRBV20-1, with TRBD2 matching 15 bases. The CDR3 runs 16 residues. Germline CDR1 is DFQATT and CDR2 is SNEGSKA (reference sequence). V lost 3 bases and J lost 7; bases outside the gene matches: 7. The CDR3 DNA reads TGCAGTGCTAGTTTCACTGGGACTAGCGGGGGGAATGAGCAGTTCTTC. This gives the protein CSASFTGTSGGNEQFF.

The sample holds a few counts of this clone. Written as DNA, the CDR3 is TGTGCCAGTAGTATAGGGGTGATAGCATCTCGCAATGAGCAGTTCTTC. Its translation: CASSIGVIASRNEQFF. The J gene is TRBJ2-1, the V gene TRBV19; D is uncertain. The germline V and J ends were trimmed by 1 base and 6 bases, with 16 bases remaining between them. Germline V gene lookup returns CDR1 LNHDA and CDR2 SQIVND (reference sequence). There are 16 residues in the CDR3.

This chain uses TRBV5-4 with TRBJ2-1; weak D call: TRBD1 (6 bases). The CDR3 has 15 residues. Germline V lookup: CDR1 SGHNT, CDR2 YYREEE (reference sequence). Trimming cost V 1 base and J 8 bases, with 16 bases left between them. The DNA for the CDR3 is TGTGCCAGCAGCTTGCCGATAGCAGGGGCGTATGAGCAGTTCTTC. It is translated as CASSLPIAGAYEQFF.

The chain combines TRBV25-1 with TRBJ2-5, with 9 nucleotides matching TRBD1. V lost 3 bases to trimming and J lost 5 bases; unmatched junction nucleotides: 7. From germline, CDR1 is MGHDK and CDR2 SYGVNS. The CDR3 sequence is 15 residues long. In DNA, the CDR3 is TGTGCCAGCAGTGAGGGGGACAGGGATTATGAGACCCAGTACTTC. This gives the protein CASSEGDRDYETQYF. The full variable domain, completed using reference TRBV25-1 and TRBJ2-5, is EADIYQTPRYLVIGTGKKITLECSQTMGHDKMYWYQQDPGMELHLIHYSYGVNSTEKGDLSSESTVSRIRTEHFPLTLESARPSHTSQYLCASSEGDRDYETQYFGPGTRLLVL.

The gene calls are TRBV13 and TRBJ2-7; D gene ambiguous. Germline V gives CDR1 PRHDT, CDR2 FYEKMQ (reference sequence). CDR3 length: 12 amino acids. V lost 5 bases and J 4 bases, leaving 9 bases between the germline ends. The CDR3 bases are TGTGCCAGCAGCGCCAGGTTTTACGAGCAGTACTTC. Translated, it gives CASSARFYEQYF.

The rearrangement joins TRBV5-6 to TRBJ2-4, with D uncertain. This CDR3 region has 11 residues. Germline V gives CDR1 SGHDT, CDR2 YYEEEE. Trimming stripped 0 bases from V and 7 bases from J, with 2 bases between. This CDR3 is CASSLGNIQYF. In DNA, the CDR3 is TGTGCCAGCAGCTTGGGGAACATTCAGTACTTC.

The chain couples TRBV7-6 to TRBJ2-7; D perhaps matches TRBD1 (7 bases). The germline V gene encodes CDR1 SGHVS and CDR2 FNYEAQ. The CDR3 spans 14 residues. V was pared by 2 bases and J by 1 base, with 9 bases between. This chain's CDR3 is CASSLSGGSYEQYF. CDR3 bases: TGTGCCAGCAGCTTATCAGGGGGGTCCTACGAGCAGTACTTC.

The gene calls are TRBV2 and TRBJ2-2, with unresolved D. The V gene lost 4 bases and the J gene lost 5 bases, with 14 bases spanning the gap. This CDR3 has 15 residues. Per the germline V gene, CDR1 is SNHLY and CDR2 is FYNNEI. The chain's CDR3 is CASSGVVTRTGELFF. The DNA of the CDR3 is TGTGCCAGCAGTGGGGTAGTAACGAGAACCGGGGAGCTGTTTTTT. Looking up the rest from reference TRBV2 and TRBJ2-2 gives the full variable domain: EPEVTQTPSHQVTQMGQEVILRCVPISNHLYFYWYRQILGQKVEFLVSFYNNEISEKSEIFDDQFSVERPDGSNFTLKIRSTKLEDSAMYFCASSGVVTRTGELFFGEGSRLTVL.

This rearrangement joins TRBV4-2 to TRBJ1-2; D is unclear. CDR3 length: 15 amino acids. Deletions cut 0 bases from V and 3 bases from J, with 11 bases between. CDR1 is LGHNA and CDR2 is YNFKEQ in the germline V gene. In nucleotides, the CDR3 is TGTGCCAGCAGCCAAGAGATAAATATTGACTATGGCTACACCTTC. Translating gives CASSQEINIDYGYTF.

Concerning this clone itself: The sample has other DNA sequences that encode this CDR3 too. This chain connects TRBV2 to TRBJ1-2; the D gene is possibly TRBD1 (5 bases). The ends were cut back, 6 bases at V and 1 base at J, with 9 bases in the middle. The CDR3 has 13 residues. Germline V lookup: CDR1 SNHLY, CDR2 FYNNEI. CDR3 region: CASRRDVNYGYTF. DNA of the CDR3: TGTGCCAGCAGGCGGGACGTTAACTATGGCTACACCTTC.

The chain is built from TRBV29-1 and TRBJ1-2; perhaps TRBD1 as D (5 bases). V lost 4 bases and J lost 8, with 11 bases in between. The CDR3 totals 11 residues. CDR1 and CDR2 (germline): SQVTM, ANQGSEA. Written as DNA, the CDR3 is TGCAGCGTTGTGGCAGGGCGAGGCTACACCTTC. Protein sequence: CSVVAGRGYTF.

This clone was observed a few times. The chain recombines TRBV2 with TRBJ2-7; 8 bases line up with TRBD1. After removal of 6 bases from V and 5 bases from J, the junction contained 6 bases not matched to a gene. Germline CDR1 SNHLY, CDR2 FYNNEI. The CDR3 contains 13 residues. DNA of the CDR3: TGTGCCAGCAGCAGGACAGGGTGGGACGAGCAGTACTTC. This codes for CASSRTGWDEQYF.

This rearrangement joins TRBV10-2 to TRBJ1-2; TRBD1 agrees at 7 bases. The germline V gene has CDR1 WSHSY and CDR2 SAAADI. The junction had 5 bases not matched to a gene; V was cut back by 4 bases and J by 6 bases. The CDR3 runs 13 residues. CDR3 bases: TGCGCCAGCAGTGGCCGACAGGGCGATGGCTACACCTTC. This codes for CASSGRQGDGYTF.

The chain recombines TRBV6-5 with TRBJ1-1; no definite D call. Germline V gives CDR1 MNHEY, CDR2 SVGAGI. V was shortened by 0 bases and J by 0 bases, with 8 bases between the two germline ends. The CDR3 is 15 amino acids. The DNA for the CDR3 is TGTGCCAGCAGTTACTCGATAACAGTGAACACTGAAGCTTTCTTT. This sequence encodes CASSYSITVNTEAFF.

The V and J genes are TRBV29-1 and TRBJ1-2; D unresolved. V gave up 0 bases and J gave up 8 bases, with 4 bases separating them. Germline V gene data show CDR1 as SQVTM and CDR2 as ANQGSEA. The CDR3 loop spans 10 amino acids. CDR3 coding DNA: TGCAGCGTTGAAGATATCGGCTACACCTTC. This translates into CSVEDIGYTF.

V and J are TRBV6-1 and TRBJ1-2; D remains ambiguous. Germline V gives CDR1 MNHNS, CDR2 SASEGT. The CDR3 is made up of 14 amino acids. Trimming took 0 bases from V and 2 from J, leaving 7 bases between them. CDR3 protein: CASSEAPKNYGYTF. For the CDR3, the DNA is TGTGCCAGCAGTGAAGCTCCCAAGAACTATGGCTACACCTTC.

The V call is TRBV7-2, the J call TRBJ1-1; weak D call: TRBD1 (6 bases). The germline CDR1 and CDR2 sequences are SGHTA and FQGNSA. Trimming removed 6 bases from V and 0 bases from J, with 11 bases in between. CDR3 length: 14 residues. The CDR3 spells CASSPGVLNTEAFF. DNA for the CDR3: TGTGCCAGCAGTCCAGGGGTCCTGAACACTGAAGCTTTCTTT.

The J gene is TRBJ2-3, the V gene TRBV29-1; D is unclear. This CDR3 is built from 13 residues. V dropped 3 bases and J dropped 6 bases, with 13 bases sitting between them. Germline loops: CDR1 SQVTM, CDR2 ANQGSEA. The CDR3, as DNA: TGCAGCGTTGATCACCCATCAAGGGATACGCAGTATTTT. Encoded protein: CSVDHPSRDTQYF.

The chain carries TRBV6-1 and TRBJ1-1; a possible D gene is TRBD1 (5 bases). Germline V gene data show CDR1 as MNHNS and CDR2 as SASEGT. Between the trimmed V and J ends, which lost 9 bases and 1 base, there was a span of 12 bases. CDR3 length equals 13 residues. The DNA for the CDR3 is TGTGCCAGTTATTGGCAGGGGAACACTGAAGCTTTCTTT. Translation gives CASYWQGNTEAFF.

This rearrangement joins TRBV1 to TRBJ2-2; the listed D gene, TRBD2, was not tested against the DNA. TRBV1 represents a pseudogene. This CDR3 region has 17 residues. This CDR3 is CTSSQDKAGANTGELFF. The DNA of the CDR3 is TGCACCAGCAGCCAAGATAAGGCGGGGGCCAACACCGGGGAGCTGTTTTTT.

The chain links TRBV3-1 (or the pseudogene TRBV3-2) to TRBJ1-2; 9 bases line up with TRBD1. Trimming removed 2 bases from V and 6 bases from J; junction bases left unmatched: 4. The CDR3 is 14 amino acids. Germline-derived CDR1 and CDR2 are LGHDT and YNNKEL (reference sequence). CDR3 nucleotide sequence: TGTGCCAGCAGCCAATGGGACAGGGTCGATGGCTACACCTTC. Translation: CASSQWDRVDGYTF.

The rearrangement uses TRBV21-1 and TRBJ1-5. TRBV21-1 is a recognized pseudogene. The CDR3 contains 17 residues. CDR3 amino acids: CASSKRAGQKRNQPQHF. The CDR3 nucleotides read TGTGCCAGCAGCAAAAGGGCAGGCCAAAAACGCAATCAGCCCCAGCATTTT.

The chain uses TRBV7-9 and TRBJ2-1; D tentatively fits TRBD1 or TRBD2 (5 bases each). The CDR3 contains 14 residues. V lost 5 bases, J lost 6 bases, and 14 bases lay in between. Germline assignment: CDR1 SEHNR and CDR2 FQNEAQ (reference sequence). In DNA, the CDR3 is TGTGCCAGCAGCCCACGGAAGGGGAGCAATGAGCAGTTCTTC. Residues: CASSPRKGSNEQFF.

A note on this clone: An end of the junction does not agree with germline; a read error may underlie this. The chain is built from TRBV11-3 and TRBJ2-1; 10 bases match TRBD1. Looked up from germline, CDR1 is SGHNT and CDR2 is YENEEA. The CDR3 has 17 amino acids. CDR3 DNA sequence: TGTGCCAGCAGCCCTGGGACAGGGGAGGCATCCTGCAATGAGCAGTTCTTC. Encoded protein: CASSPGTGEASCNEQFF.

The chain employs TRBV25-1 and TRBJ1-5, with D possibly TRBD1 on 6 matching bases. The CDR3 is 15 residues long. The germline gives CDR1 MGHDK, CDR2 SYGVNS. V lost 6 bases, J lost 7 bases, and 19 bases lay in between. The DNA of the CDR3 is TGTGCCAGCAGCCCTTCCGGGGGCGGTCGACAGCCCCAGCATTTT. The encoded protein is CASSPSGGGRQPQHF. Full variable domain (rest looked up from reference TRBV25-1 and TRBJ1-5): EADIYQTPRYLVIGTGKKITLECSQTMGHDKMYWYQQDPGMELHLIHYSYGVNSTEKGDLSSESTVSRIRTEHFPLTLESARPSHTSQYLCASSPSGGGRQPQHFGDGTRLSIL.

V gene TRBV18 combines with J gene TRBJ1-1, with D possibly TRBD1 on 5 matching bases. The CDR3 loop spans 15 amino acids. Germline V gene sequence: CDR1 KGHSH, CDR2 LQKENI. Trimming removed 5 bases from V and 4 bases from J, with 17 bases in between. The CDR3 protein is CASSASTVRVTEAFF. The CDR3 coding sequence is TGTGCCAGCTCAGCCAGCACCGTCAGGGTCACTGAAGCTTTCTTT.